This entry lists 9 T cell receptor beta chains sequenced from one sample in a study of control samples from healthy donors and cancer patients. The method was immunoSEQ multiplex PCR; TCRdb's version includes in-frame clones alone and lacks a portion of them. The sample contains over 85,000 clones, approximately 84% of which appear only once. Sequencing input: PBMCs. Receptors were obtained from a man aged 65-85 years with lung cancer.

This clone was observed a single time. The V call is TRBV7-9, the J call TRBJ1-2; D remains ambiguous. Trimming left V 5 bases short and J 4 bases short, with 8 bases between. The CDR3 is 12 amino acids. From germline, CDR1 is SEHNR and CDR2 FQNEAQ (reference sequence). CDR3 nucleotide sequence: TGTGCCAGCAGCCAGAACCTCTATGGCTACACCTTC. Its protein is CASSQNLYGYTF.

This chain connects TRBV6-5 to TRBJ2-5, with 13 bases aligning to TRBD2. CDR3 length: 15 residues. Germline V gene data show CDR1 as MNHEY and CDR2 as SVGAGI. Trimming removed 3 bases from V and 4 bases from J; junction bases left unmatched: 2. CDR3 sequence: CASSYTSGGAETQYF. CDR3 DNA sequence: TGTGCCAGCAGTTATACTAGCGGGGGGGCAGAGACCCAGTACTTC.

The V gene is TRBV24-1, the J gene TRBJ2-3; no reliable D call. V lost 0 bases, J lost 10 bases, and 7 bases lay in between. There are 12 residues in the CDR3. The V gene's germline CDR1 is KGHDR and CDR2 SFDVKD. CDR3: CATSDLLRAQYF. CDR3 in DNA: TGTGCCACCAGTGATTTGCTACGGGCGCAGTATTTT.

This rearrangement joins TRBV12-5 to TRBJ1-1, with a possible D match to TRBD1 (6 bases). There are 14 residues in the CDR3. Trimming took 7 bases from V and 4 from J, leaving 16 bases between them. Looked up from germline, CDR1 is LGHNT and CDR2 is FRNRAP. The CDR3 DNA reads as TGTGCTAGTGCCCCGGGACACTGGGGCACTGAAGCTTTCTTT. This encodes CASAPGHWGTEAFF.

The rearrangement uses TRBV28 and TRBJ1-2; D is unclear. V dropped 6 bases and J dropped 5 bases, with 13 bases sitting between them. CDR1 and CDR2 (germline): MDHEN, SYDVKM. The CDR3 has 13 amino acids. The CDR3 DNA reads TGTGCCAGCAGGCCAGGAGTTACTTATGGCTACACCTTC. Protein sequence: CASRPGVTYGYTF.

The chain is built from TRBV19 and TRBJ2-3, with 13 positions matching TRBD2. The germline V gene encodes CDR1 LNHDA and CDR2 SQIVND (reference sequence). This CDR3 is 17 amino acids long. Trimming removed 5 bases from V and 2 bases from J; junction bases left unmatched: 7. The CDR3 DNA sequence: TGTGCCAGTAGTCCCCGGACTAGCGGGGGTCTCACAGATACGCAGTATTTT. This sequence encodes CASSPRTSGGLTDTQYF. The full variable domain, rest sourced from reference TRBV19 and TRBJ2-3, is DGGITQSPKYLFRKEGQNVTLSCEQNLNHDAMYWYRQDPGQGLRLIYYSQIVNDFQKGDIAEGYSVSREKKESFPLTVTSAQKNPTAFYLCASSPRTSGGLTDTQYFGPGTRLTVL.

This clone showed up just a few times. The chain carries TRBV6-6 and TRBJ1-1; possible D gene TRBD1, 5 bases. The CDR3 has 12 amino acids. CDR1 is MNHNY and CDR2 is SVGAGI in the germline V gene (reference sequence). V dropped 6 bases and J dropped 5 bases, with 10 bases sitting between them. The CDR3 spells CASRARDTEAFF. Written as DNA, the CDR3 is TGTGCCAGCAGAGCCAGGGATACTGAAGCTTTCTTT.

The gene calls are TRBV11-3 and TRBJ2-7; a possible D gene is TRBD2 (6 bases). V dropped 1 base and J dropped 2 bases, with 12 bases sitting between them. In germline, CDR1 is SGHNT, CDR2 YENEEA. The CDR3 has 15 amino acids. The CDR3 spells CASSLGPSDTYEQYF. The CDR3 nucleotides are TGTGCCAGCAGCTTAGGGCCTAGCGATACCTACGAGCAGTACTTC. Together with reference TRBV11-3 and TRBJ2-7, the CDR3 gives the full variable domain: EAGVVQSPRYKIIEKKQPVAFWCNPISGHNTLYWYLQNLGQGPELLIRYENEEAVDDSQLPKDRFSAERLKGVDSTLKIQPAELGDSAVYLCASSLGPSDTYEQYFGPGTRLTVT.

The chain couples TRBV7-3 to TRBJ2-2, with D possibly being TRBD2 (5 bases). CDR3 length: 15 residues. The V end was cut by 1 base, the J end by 3 bases, with 9 bases between. The V gene's germline CDR1 is SGHTA and CDR2 FQGTGA. The CDR3 DNA reads TGTGCCAGCAGCTTAAGGTCTAGCCACACCGGGGAGCTGTTTTTT. It encodes CASSLRSSHTGELFF.